The rows below give T cell receptor beta chains drawn from one sample of a study of shared clonotypes between healthy human individuals. Profiled with immunoSEQ multiplex PCR; TCRdb holds only in-frame clones, not every one. This sample yields hundreds of thousands of clones, of which about 78% are seen a single time; approximately 2% belongs to the top ten. Sample: memory CD4+ T cells sorted from blood. The receptors come from a woman in her twenties or thirties in good health. The CDR3 runs from the conserved cysteine through the conserved F or W. D genes are given only for firm matches. Only some rows state a clone size, as once, few, many or a class for expanded clones.

clone size	J gene	D gene	CDR3 length	V gene	CDR3 DNA	CDR3 protein
NA	TRBJ1-2	NA	15	TRBV5-4	TGTGCCAGCAGCTTGGCCAGGGCCACACTGGGAGGCTACACCTTC	CASSLARATLGGYTF
NA	TRBJ2-7	TRBD2	14	TRBV5-1	TGCGCCAGCAGCTCACTAGCGGGAATCAACGAGCAGTACTTC	CASSSLAGINEQYF
NA	TRBJ1-1	NA	15	TRBV5-1	TGCGCCAGCAGCCAAGCCTATCAGAAGGGGACTGAAGCTTTCTTT	CASSQAYQKGTEAFF
NA	TRBJ1-1	TRBD1	14	TRBV18	TGTGCCAGCCGAACCGGGACAGGGGACACTGAAGCTTTCTTT	CASRTGTGDTEAFF
NA	TRBJ1-1	NA	14	TRBV28	TGTGCCAGCAACGTAGACTTGGGGAACACTGAAGCTTTCTTT	CASNVDLGNTEAFF
NA	TRBJ1-1	TRBD1	17	TRBV7-9	TGTGCCAGCAGCTTCGACAGGGGGCAGGCCATGAACACTGAAGCTTTCTTT	CASSFDRGQAMNTEAFF
NA	TRBJ1-4	NA	13	TRBV7-2	TGTGCCAGCAGCCAAAATTTGGGGGAAAAACTGTTTTTT	CASSQNLGEKLFF
NA	TRBJ2-1	TRBD2	16	TRBV5-6	TGTGCCAGCAGCCCCCTTGGTGCGGGAGTACTCAATGAGCAGTTCTTC	CASSPLGAGVLNEQFF
NA	TRBJ2-4	NA	15	TRBV28	TGTGCCAGCAGCCCTTGGGGGAGCTCCAAAAACATTCAGTACTTC	CASSPWGSSKNIQYF
NA	TRBJ2-7	NA	16	TRBV5-1	TGCGCCAGCAGCTTGGCCTGGGGGACGGAAAACTACGAGCAGTACTTC	CASSLAWGTENYEQYF
NA	TRBJ2-7	TRBD2	14	TRBV27	TGTGCCAGCAGTCCCCGACTAGCGGGCTACGAGCAGTACTTC	CASSPRLAGYEQYF
NA	TRBJ2-1	TRBD1	13	TRBV7-8	TGTGCCAGCAGAGGACAGGGATCGAATGAGCAGTTCTTC	CASRGQGSNEQFF
few	TRBJ2-7	TRBD2	17	TRBV18	TGTGCCAGCTCACCGGGACTAGCGGGAGGGCCCTCTGGAGAGCAGTACTTC	CASSPGLAGGPSGEQYF
NA	TRBJ1-2	NA	14	TRBV27	TGTGCCAGCAGCGGTGTAGGGAGGGCGGGGGGCTACACCTTC	CASSGVGRAGGYTF
NA	TRBJ1-1	NA	11	TRBV28	TGTGCCACCTTTCGGGGCACTGAAGCTTTCTTT	CATFRGTEAFF
NA	TRBJ2-7	NA	14	TRBV6-1	TGTGCCAGCAGTCCGGGACGCAGCTCCTACGAGCAGTACTTC	CASSPGRSSYEQYF
NA	TRBJ2-1	TRBD2	15	TRBV5-1	TGCGCCAGCAGTACGTCTAGCGGATCCTACAATGAGCAGTTCTTC	CASSTSSGSYNEQFF
NA	TRBJ1-5	NA	15	TRBV28	TGTGCCAGCAAGGACCGCGGGACTAGCAATCAGCCCCAGCATTTT	CASKDRGTSNQPQHF
NA	TRBJ2-7	NA	13	TRBV18	TGTGCCAGCTCCGCCGGGACTCCTTACGAGCAGTACTTC	CASSAGTPYEQYF
few	TRBJ1-2	NA	14	TRBV19	TGTGCCAGTAGGGGGTCGGGCGGGAGCGGAGGCTACACCTTC	CASRGSGGSGGYTF